This TCR beta chain originates from a study of identical twins. Study-wide points: Recombination models fit unrelated individuals' TCR alpha sharing but underestimated twins'. Possibly, invariant MAIT and iNKT cells partly confounded zero-insertion analyses.

This clonotype was recorded at least ten times. Its antigen is not known. From the 5' RACE reads, TCRdb called clonotypes with MiXCR, one entry per CDR3 protein. This sample has about 240,000 distinct CDR3 sequences, with roughly a tenth found just once. Per germline, CDR1 MGHRA and CDR2 YSYEKL. Trimming took 4 bases from V and 6 from J, leaving 18 bases between them. This CDR3 contains 15 residues. Source material: memory T cells sorted from blood. The receptor's source is a man aged 45 to 65 in good health. The chain is built from TRBV4-1 and TRBJ1-1; D remains unclear. For the CDR3, the DNA is TGCGCCAGCAGCCGCGGGCACGGGATAAACGCTGAAGCTTTCTTT. Residues: CASSRGHGINAEAFF.